The source of this TCR beta chain is a study of blood T cell repertoires in COVID-19. Overall study: The study drew acute and convalescent COVID-19 samples from the United States, Italy and Spain. T cells, B-cell-depleted T cells, or PBMCs supplied cDNA or gDNA.

The V segment lost 3 bases and the J segment 5 bases; nucleotides outside the gene matches: 5. This CDR3 has 15 amino acids. Per the germline V gene, CDR1 is LNHDA and CDR2 is SQIVND (reference sequence). How the authors handled the data: The authors estimated nucleated cell counts from reference gene primer amplification. Assay: immunoSEQ multiplex PCR; the TCRdb copy retains only in-frame clones and omits some. V, J and clone size were drawn from that table, and D and trimming were deduced from the DNA. The sample has 50,000 to 65,000 clones, approximately 82% seen once. The chain couples TRBV19 to TRBJ2-1, with TRBD1 identical over 9 bases. The sequencing sample was made of peripheral blood. The receptor was isolated from a human donor in a cohort sampled during active COVID-19. For the CDR3, the DNA is TGTGCCAGTAGTATTTCGGACAGGGGCCACAATGAGCAGTTCTTC. It encodes CASSISDRGHNEQFF.